A single sample gave rise to the 29 T cell receptor beta chains below, sequenced in a study of T cell changes during pregnancy in multiple sclerosis. Data came from immunoSEQ multiplex PCR; TCRdb stores just in-frame clones and leaves some out. The sample includes more than 80,000 clones, 90% to 95% of them seen just once. The sample in question was PBMCs, obtained in the first trimester of pregnancy. The source of these receptors is a female donor in good health, serving as a control in a pregnancy study. Some clones in this sample may be carry-over from other donors' samples.

This chain joins TRBV7-3 and TRBJ1-2; the match to TRBD1 covers 10 bases. The CDR3 extends over 20 amino acids. Germline V CDR1 and CDR2: SGHTA, FQGTGA. With 3 bases clipped from V and 1 base from J, the junction kept 17 bases outside the gene matches. The chain's CDR3 is CASSFPETGGAEDLNYGYTF. The CDR3 bases are TGTGCCAGCAGCTTCCCCGAGACAGGGGGCGCGGAGGACCTTAACTATGGCTACACCTTC.

CDR3 region: CASSLPSRQTEQYF. In DNA form, the CDR3 reads TGTGCCAGCAGTTTACCCTCGCGACAAACCGAGCAGTACTTC. The J gene is TRBJ2-7, the V gene TRBV28; D gene uncertain. Germline V CDR1 and CDR2: MDHEN, SYDVKM. V shed 2 bases and J shed 6 bases, with 14 bases lying between them. The CDR3 covers 14 residues.

The gene calls are TRBV7-9 and TRBJ1-6; tentatively, D is TRBD1 (6 bases). CDR1 and CDR2 from the germline V gene are SEHNR and FQNEAQ (reference sequence). The CDR3 loop spans 13 amino acids. The V end was cut by 6 bases, the J end by 7 bases, with 10 bases between. CDR3 in DNA: TGTGCCAGCAGGCACCAGGGGAATTCACCCCTCCACTTT. This encodes CASRHQGNSPLHF.

The V gene is TRBV6-5, the J gene TRBJ2-7; 10 bases fit TRBD2. Unmatched junction bases numbered 6, after V lost 0 bases and J lost 4 bases. The germline CDR1 and CDR2 sequences are MNHEY and SVGAGI. The CDR3 runs 16 residues. The CDR3 protein is CASSYSESSGSYEQYF. In DNA, the CDR3 is TGTGCCAGCAGTTACTCTGAATCTAGCGGGAGTTACGAGCAGTACTTC.

J is TRBJ2-5 and V is TRBV11-2; TRBD1 agrees at 7 bases. The CDR3 loop spans 14 amino acids. J lost 3 bases, V lost 5 bases, and 6 bases had no gene match. Germline lookup yields CDR1 SGHAT and CDR2 FQNNGV. DNA of the CDR3: TGTGCCAGCAGCCCAAGACAGGGTAAAGAGACCCAGTACTTC. Protein sequence: CASSPRQGKETQYF.

This clone occurred once. V gene TRBV28 combines with J gene TRBJ1-5; possible D gene TRBD1, 5 bases. Deletions cut 2 bases from V and 3 bases from J, with 17 bases between. This CDR3 contains 17 residues. Germline V CDR1 and CDR2: MDHEN, SYDVKM. The chain's CDR3 is CASSLNMGRQDNQPQHF. CDR3 in DNA: TGTGCCAGCAGTTTAAACATGGGGCGGCAGGACAATCAGCCCCAGCATTTT.

The chain has TRBV4-2 and TRBJ2-7; TRBD2 might be the D (6 bases). Trimming removed 4 bases from V and 3 bases from J, with 10 bases in between. Per the germline V gene, CDR1 is LGHNA and CDR2 is YNFKEQ. This CDR3 has 13 amino acids. Here the CDR3 DNA reads TGTGCCAGCAGCCCCCCGGGGGACTACGAGCAGTACTTC. It translates to CASSPPGDYEQYF.

This chain uses TRBV13 with TRBJ1-5, with D maybe TRBD1 (5 bases). The CDR3 length is 13 residues. Germline V gene lookup returns CDR1 PRHDT and CDR2 FYEKMQ (reference sequence). V was trimmed by 5 bases and J by 11 bases, leaving 16 bases between them. This CDR3 reads CASSVTSAGAQHF. Here the CDR3 DNA reads TGTGCCAGCAGCGTGACATCCGCGGGGGCCCAGCATTTT.

The chain uses TRBV9 and TRBJ1-2, with D possibly being TRBD1 (6 bases). The CDR3 has 15 residues. V was cut by 3 bases and J by 3 bases, with 15 bases left in between. Germline V gene sequence: CDR1 SGDLS, CDR2 YYNGEE. CDR3: CASSESWGQDYGYTF. Written as DNA, the CDR3 is TGTGCCAGCAGCGAAAGTTGGGGGCAGGACTATGGCTACACCTTC.

DNA of the CDR3: TGTGCCAGCAGCCCCCCAACCCCCTTACGGTCCTACGAGCAGTACTTC. It translates to CASSPPTPLRSYEQYF. The rearrangement joins TRBV7-9 to TRBJ2-7; no clear D gene. Per the germline V gene, CDR1 is SEHNR and CDR2 is FQNEAQ (reference sequence). The V end lost 5 bases, the J end lost 1 base, and 18 bases lay between the germline ends. The CDR3 extends over 16 amino acids. Variable domain in full (rest from reference TRBV7-9 and TRBJ2-7): DTGVSQNPRHKITKRGQNVTFRCDPISEHNRLYWYRQTLGQGPEFLTYFQNEAQLEKSRLLSDRFSAERPKGSFSTLEIQRTEQGDSAMYLCASSPPTPLRSYEQYFGPGTRLTVT.

The V call is TRBV5-4, the J call TRBJ2-3; D possibly corresponds to TRBD1 (5 bases). Germline V gene data show CDR1 as SGHNT and CDR2 as YYREEE (reference sequence). The V and J ends lost 2 bases and 6 bases respectively, with 10 bases between them. The CDR3 totals 13 residues. The CDR3: CASSLGAADTQYF. The CDR3 DNA follows: TGTGCCAGCAGCTTAGGGGCAGCCGATACGCAGTATTTT.

The rearrangement joins TRBV28 to TRBJ2-5, with 10 nucleotides matching TRBD2. The J call is in doubt because the DNA end fits TRBJ2-7 better. The CDR3 length is 13 residues. CDR1 and CDR2 (germline): MDHEN, SYDVKM. CDR3 coding DNA: TGTGCCAGCAGTCCTAGCGGGGGTTACGAGCAGTACTTC. Translated: CASSPSGGYEQYF.

The V call is TRBV28, the J call TRBJ1-4; D call uncertain. Germline V lookup: CDR1 MDHEN, CDR2 SYDVKM. This CDR3 region has 17 residues. The V and J ends lost 2 bases and 3 bases respectively, with 16 bases between them. CDR3 in amino acids: CASSLHINSPSNEKLFF. In nucleotides, the CDR3 is TGTGCCAGCAGTTTACATATCAACAGCCCTTCTAATGAAAAACTGTTTTTT.

A few counts support this clone. The chain employs TRBV11-2 and TRBJ2-1; D possibly corresponds to TRBD2 (6 bases). With 8 bases removed from V and 9 bases from J, the gap between germline ends came to 11 bases. The length of the CDR3 is 11 residues. Germline V CDR1 and CDR2: SGHAT, FQNNGV. The CDR3 DNA is TGTGCCAGCCGCGGGGTAAGTGAGCAGTTCTTC. Encoded protein: CASRGVSEQFF.

The chain carries TRBV28 and TRBJ2-5; tentative D call: TRBD1 (6 bases). This CDR3 contains 14 residues. V was shortened by 5 bases and J by 4 bases, with 14 bases between the two germline ends. Per the germline V gene, CDR1 is MDHEN and CDR2 is SYDVKM. The CDR3 nucleotides read TGTGCCAGCAGTCCCACAGGGACCCCAGAGACCCAGTACTTC. Translated: CASSPTGTPETQYF.

V usage is TRBV28 and J usage is TRBJ2-7; 10 bases match TRBD1. The CDR3 loop spans 14 amino acids. The J segment lost 6 bases and the V segment lost 7 bases, leaving 9 bases of the junction unmatched. The germline gives CDR1 MDHEN, CDR2 SYDVKM. The CDR3 region has the DNA TGTGCCAGCACCGATCCCGGGACAGGGGTCGAGCAGTACTTC. This gives the protein CASTDPGTGVEQYF. Variable domain in full (rest from reference TRBV28 and TRBJ2-7): DVKVTQSSRYLVKRTGEKVFLECVQDMDHENMFWYRQDPGLGLRLIYFSYDVKMKEKGDIPEGYSVSREKKERFSLILESASTNQTSMYLCASTDPGTGVEQYFGPGTRLTVT.

V and J are TRBV2 and TRBJ2-6; no firm D call. Germline values: CDR1 SNHLY, CDR2 FYNNEI. The CDR3 length is 14 residues. V was trimmed by 2 bases and J by 2 bases, leaving 4 bases between them. The CDR3 sequence: CASSETAGANVLTF. CDR3 sequence (DNA): TGTGCCAGCAGTGAAACGGCTGGGGCCAACGTCCTGACTTTC.

The rearrangement uses TRBV4-3 and TRBJ2-5; TRBD1 matches 7 bases. V lost 0 bases to trimming and J lost 4 bases; unmatched junction nucleotides: 5. The germline V gene encodes CDR1 LGHNA and CDR2 YSLEER. CDR3 size: 15 residues. The CDR3 region has the DNA TGCGCCAGCAGCCAAGAGAGACAGGGAGCAGAGACCCAGTACTTC. It codes for CASSQERQGAETQYF.

The CDR3 is CASSAQEYEAFF. The CDR3 DNA reads as TGTGCCAGCTCTGCGCAGGAATATGAAGCTTTCTTT. The chain recombines TRBV18 with TRBJ1-1; D is unresolved. Germline assignment: CDR1 KGHSH and CDR2 LQKENI. V was clipped by 6 bases and J by 7 bases, with 12 bases between them. The CDR3 covers 12 residues.

This chain uses TRBV4-2 with TRBJ2-7, with 9 bases identical to TRBD2. CDR1 and CDR2 from the germline V gene are LGHNA and YNFKEQ. J was trimmed by 5 bases and V by 1 base; bases with no gene match: 9. This CDR3 spans 16 amino acids. This CDR3 reads CASSQGEGAGGDEQYF. CDR3 DNA sequence: TGTGCCAGCAGCCAAGGGGAAGGAGCGGGAGGCGACGAGCAGTACTTC.

This chain uses TRBV21-1 with TRBJ1-5; the D call of TRBD1 is as the table states it, not checked on the DNA. TRBV21-1 is labeled a pseudogene. CDR3 length: 16 amino acids. As DNA, the CDR3 is TGTGCCACAGGATGGGACAGGTCTTTTCGCAATCAGCCCCAGCATTTT. Amino acids: CATGWDRSFRNQPQHF.

V gene TRBV27 combines with J gene TRBJ2-7; 10 nucleotides agree with TRBD1. V lost 7 bases, J lost 4 bases, and 7 bases stayed unmatched. Per germline, CDR1 MNHEY and CDR2 SMNVEV (reference sequence). CDR3 length: 14 residues. The CDR3 here is CASKKTGGIYEQYF. In DNA, the CDR3 is TGTGCCAGCAAAAAGACAGGGGGCATTTACGAGCAGTACTTC.

The rearrangement links TRBV21-1 to TRBJ1-2; no DNA check was done on the table's D call, TRBD1. TRBV21-1 is an annotated pseudogene. This CDR3 is built from 17 residues. In DNA form, the CDR3 reads TGTGCCAGCAGCCCGCAACTCCAGGGGGTTGGGTGGTATGGCTACACCTTC. This translates into CASSPQLQGVGWYGYTF.

This clone was found once. The rearrangement joins TRBV7-2 to TRBJ2-5, with D possibly being TRBD1 (6 bases). The ends were cut back, 4 bases at V and 2 bases at J, with 8 bases in the middle. Germline values: CDR1 SGHTA, CDR2 FQGNSA. The CDR3 spans 13 residues. The DNA of the CDR3 is TGTGCCAGCAGCTCCGGACAGCAAGAGACCCAGTACTTC. It yields the protein CASSSGQQETQYF.

The V call is TRBV28, the J call TRBJ1-1; TRBD1 matches at 7 bases. The CDR3 runs 15 residues. The trim removed 5 bases at V and 1 base at J, leaving 7 bases unmatched. Germline V lookup: CDR1 MDHEN, CDR2 SYDVKM. The DNA for the CDR3 is TGTGCCAGCAGTACAAGACAGGGTCGGAACACTGAAGCTTTCTTT. Amino acid sequence: CASSTRQGRNTEAFF.

Here the CDR3 DNA reads TGTGCCTGGAGTGTAATGGGGGGAGTGGGGGACATTCAGTACTTC. It encodes CAWSVMGGVGDIQYF. The rearrangement links TRBV30 to TRBJ2-4, with D maybe TRBD2 (6 bases). V was clipped by 0 bases and J by 8 bases, with 17 bases between them. Germline lookup yields CDR1 GTSNPN and CDR2 SVGIG (reference sequence). CDR3 length: 15 amino acids.

The chain links TRBV28 to TRBJ1-2; no reliable D call. Looked up from germline, CDR1 is MDHEN and CDR2 is SYDVKM. The CDR3 contains 15 residues. V was pared by 8 bases and J by 5 bases, with 21 bases between. Here the CDR3 reads CASGRATLRLYGYTF. The CDR3 DNA follows: TGTGCCAGCGGACGGGCAACTCTAAGACTATATGGCTACACCTTC.

The gene calls are TRBV9 and TRBJ2-3; D is undetermined. Germline CDR1 and CDR2: SGDLS and YYNGEE. The CDR3 is 14 amino acids. V was shortened by 0 bases and J by 0 bases, with 5 bases between the two germline ends. The CDR3 DNA reads as TGTGCCAGCAGCGTAGGCGGTAGCACAGATACGCAGTATTTT. It yields the protein CASSVGGSTDTQYF.

The rearrangement uses TRBV19 and TRBJ1-1; perhaps TRBD1 as D (5 bases). Germline lookup yields CDR1 LNHDA and CDR2 SQIVND (reference sequence). The CDR3 spans 15 residues. Trimming removed 5 bases at V and 7 bases at J, with 20 bases between. CDR3 in DNA: TGTGCCAGTAGTTTTGGTGGCAGGGAATTGGGTGAAGCTTTCTTT. Translation gives CASSFGGRELGEAFF.